This TCR beta chain was obtained from a study of T-cell reconstitution after alpha-beta-depleted transplantation in children. Study results and limitations: It was newly produced T cells that mostly accounted for T-cell counts and diversity one year after transplant. By about two months after transplant, alpha-beta T cells reportedly arose from several hundred graft clones that had expanded. Some patients' high day-60 TCRbeta diversity was traced to surviving recipient T cells and thymic progenitors.

The CDR3 covers 11 residues. Looked up from germline, CDR1 is SGHDT and CDR2 is YYEEEE. The V end was cut by 6 bases, the J end by 0 bases, with 3 bases between. The TCRbeta library was prepared with unique molecular identifiers. A single record per CDR3 protein comes from TCRdb applying MiXCR to the PCR reads. The top ten clones hold roughly 13% of a sample with about 580,000 distinct CDR3 sequences, 23% of them seen once. Points on this clonotype: Its antigen remains unidentified.

The gene calls are TRBV5-6 and TRBJ2-5; D is undetermined. The sequence derives from a boy under three years old who had a stem cell transplant for acute myeloid leukemia, so the T cells may come from the graft donor. The sample was PBMCs, mostly from graft donor cells, taken 360 days after TCRalphabeta/CD19-depleted stem cell transplant. Here the CDR3 DNA reads TGTGCCAGCATCCACCAAGAGACCCAGTACTTC. This gives the protein CASIHQETQYF.